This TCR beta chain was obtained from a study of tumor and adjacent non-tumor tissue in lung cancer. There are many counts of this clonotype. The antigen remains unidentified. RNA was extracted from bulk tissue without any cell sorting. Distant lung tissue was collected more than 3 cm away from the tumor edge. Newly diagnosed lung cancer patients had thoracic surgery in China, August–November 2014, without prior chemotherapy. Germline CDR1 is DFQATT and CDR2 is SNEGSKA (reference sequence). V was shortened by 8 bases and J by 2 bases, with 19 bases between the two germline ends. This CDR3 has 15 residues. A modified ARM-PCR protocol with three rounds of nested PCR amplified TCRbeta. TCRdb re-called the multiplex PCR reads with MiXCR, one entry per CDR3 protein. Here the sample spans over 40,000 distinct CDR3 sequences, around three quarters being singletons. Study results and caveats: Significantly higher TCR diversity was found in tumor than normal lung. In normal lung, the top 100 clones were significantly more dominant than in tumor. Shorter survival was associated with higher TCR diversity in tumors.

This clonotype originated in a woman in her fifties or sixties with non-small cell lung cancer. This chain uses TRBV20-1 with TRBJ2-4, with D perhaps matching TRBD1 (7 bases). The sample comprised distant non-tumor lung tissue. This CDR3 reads CSSPGGTPSKNIQYF. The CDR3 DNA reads TGCAGTTCCCCAGGGGGGACCCCCTCCAAAAACATTCAGTACTTC.